This is a list of T cell receptor beta chains from one sample in a study of T cells in Graves' hyperthyroidism and ophthalmopathy. TCRdb fed the multiplex PCR reads into MiXCR, producing one record per CDR3 protein. This sample carries fewer than 700,000 distinct CDR3 sequences, approximately 17% of them seen once, and the ten largest clones take under 20%. Sequenced input: blood. All receptors derive from a woman between 18 and 30 years old with Graves' ophthalmopathy. Both conserved end residues are part of each CDR3. Each record gives: V gene, J gene, D gene, clone size, CDR3 length, CDR3 protein, CDR3 DNA. A D gene is named only where the DNA matches it firmly. Where a row states a size, it is once, few, many or the class of an expanded clone; other rows omit it.

V gene: TRBV6-4; J gene: TRBJ1-2; D gene: -; clone size: -; CDR3 length: 12; CDR3 protein: CASSDGGVGYTF; CDR3 DNA: TGTGCCAGCAGTGACGGGGGGGTTGGCTACACCTTC
V gene: TRBV7-3; J gene: TRBJ2-1; D gene: TRBD2; clone size: many; CDR3 length: 15; CDR3 protein: CASSLTLSGSDEQFF; CDR3 DNA: TGTGCCAGCAGCTTAACGCTTAGCGGGAGCGATGAGCAGTTCTTC
V gene: TRBV30; J gene: TRBJ2-3; D gene: TRBD1; clone size: once; CDR3 length: 15; CDR3 protein: CAWRGQGRQASTQYF; CDR3 DNA: TGTGCCTGGAGGGGACAGGGGCGACAAGCCAGCACGCAGTATTTT
V gene: TRBV7-2; J gene: TRBJ2-1; D gene: -; clone size: many; CDR3 length: 16; CDR3 protein: CASSFLGFRSHNEQFF; CDR3 DNA: TGTGCCAGCAGCTTTCTCGGGTTTAGGTCCCACAATGAGCAGTTCTTC
V gene: TRBV6-2/TRBV6-3; J gene: TRBJ1-2; D gene: -; clone size: -; CDR3 length: 14; CDR3 protein: CASSGSRGGPGYTF; CDR3 DNA: TGTGCCAGCAGTGGGTCTCGCGGGGGGCCTGGCTACACCTTC
V gene: TRBV19; J gene: TRBJ2-7; D gene: -; clone size: -; CDR3 length: 14; CDR3 protein: CASRGTSSSYEQYF; CDR3 DNA: TGTGCCAGTAGAGGGACATCCAGCTCCTACGAGCAGTACTTC
V gene: TRBV4-3; J gene: TRBJ1-2; D gene: -; clone size: many; CDR3 length: 16; CDR3 protein: CASSPQGARDSYGYTF; CDR3 DNA: TGCGCCAGCAGCCCCCAAGGGGCAAGGGACTCCTATGGCTACACCTTC
V gene: TRBV9; J gene: TRBJ2-3; D gene: TRBD2; clone size: -; CDR3 length: 18; CDR3 protein: CASSDGLAGAYTTDTQYF; CDR3 DNA: TGTGCCAGCAGCGACGGACTAGCGGGGGCCTATACCACAGATACGCAGTATTTT
V gene: TRBV19; J gene: TRBJ1-5; D gene: -; clone size: once; CDR3 length: 17; CDR3 protein: CASSMEGLIYWNQPQHF; CDR3 DNA: TGTGCCAGTAGTATGGAAGGGTTGATATATTGGAATCAGCCCCAGCATTTT
V gene: TRBV29-1; J gene: TRBJ2-3; D gene: -; clone size: -; CDR3 length: 12; CDR3 protein: CSPGDGTDTQYF; CDR3 DNA: TGCAGCCCGGGGGACGGAACTGATACGCAGTATTTT
V gene: TRBV28; J gene: TRBJ2-7; D gene: TRBD2; clone size: many; CDR3 length: 12; CDR3 protein: CASSLERERRYF; CDR3 DNA: TGTGCCAGCAGTTTAGAGCGGGAGAGACGGTACTTC
V gene: TRBV29-1; J gene: TRBJ2-1; D gene: -; clone size: few; CDR3 length: 14; CDR3 protein: CSVEEGVVQGEQFF; CDR3 DNA: TGCAGCGTTGAGGAAGGAGTCGTACAGGGTGAGCAGTTCTTC
V gene: TRBV10-3; J gene: TRBJ2-2; D gene: -; clone size: few; CDR3 length: 17; CDR3 protein: CAIGPSSSISNTGELFF; CDR3 DNA: TGTGCCATCGGTCCTTCCTCTAGCATTTCGAACACCGGGGAGCTGTTTTTT
V gene: TRBV5-8; J gene: TRBJ1-5; D gene: TRBD1; clone size: -; CDR3 length: 14; CDR3 protein: CASSHGTGDQPQHF; CDR3 DNA: TGTGCCAGCAGCCACGGGACAGGCGATCAGCCCCAGCATTTT
V gene: TRBV11-2; J gene: TRBJ2-7; D gene: -; clone size: many; CDR3 length: 12; CDR3 protein: CASSLDSYEQYF; CDR3 DNA: TGTGCCAGCAGCTTAGACTCCTACGAGCAGTACTTC
V gene: TRBV7-9; J gene: TRBJ1-2; D gene: TRBD1; clone size: many; CDR3 length: 15; CDR3 protein: CASSSEDREYYGYTF; CDR3 DNA: TGTGCCAGCAGCTCAGAAGACAGGGAGTACTATGGCTACACCTTC
V gene: TRBV11-2; J gene: TRBJ2-5; D gene: -; clone size: -; CDR3 length: 15; CDR3 protein: CASSLEPVYWETQYF; CDR3 DNA: TGTGCCAGCAGCTTAGAACCTGTTTATTGGGAGACCCAGTACTTC
V gene: TRBV7-6; J gene: TRBJ2-4; D gene: TRBD2; clone size: -; CDR3 length: 19; CDR3 protein: CASSLVPPGLADTENIQYF; CDR3 DNA: TGTGCCAGCAGCTTAGTTCCCCCGGGACTAGCGGACACCGAAAACATTCAGTACTTC
V gene: TRBV11-2; J gene: TRBJ2-4; D gene: -; clone size: many; CDR3 length: 16; CDR3 protein: CASSLVPSAGKNIQYF; CDR3 DNA: TGTGCCAGCAGCTTAGTCCCGTCGGCGGGGAAAAACATTCAGTACTTC
V gene: TRBV28; J gene: TRBJ1-1; D gene: -; clone size: many; CDR3 length: 14; CDR3 protein: CASIAPGQNTEAFF; CDR3 DNA: TGTGCCAGCATCGCGCCGGGACAGAACACTGAAGCTTTCTTT
V gene: TRBV19; J gene: TRBJ2-1; D gene: TRBD2; clone size: few; CDR3 length: 15; CDR3 protein: CASSLLGAGVNEQFF; CDR3 DNA: TGTGCCAGTAGTCTCCTCGGAGCGGGGGTGAATGAGCAGTTCTTC
V gene: TRBV10-3; J gene: TRBJ2-7; D gene: -; clone size: -; CDR3 length: 13; CDR3 protein: CAVKPRGTYEQYF; CDR3 DNA: TGTGCCGTCAAACCAAGGGGTACCTACGAGCAGTACTTC
V gene: TRBV15; J gene: TRBJ2-7; D gene: TRBD1; clone size: many; CDR3 length: 14; CDR3 protein: CATSGEGQPYEQYF; CDR3 DNA: TGTGCCACCAGCGGCGAGGGACAGCCTTACGAGCAGTACTTC
V gene: TRBV13; J gene: TRBJ1-1; D gene: TRBD1; clone size: many; CDR3 length: 15; CDR3 protein: CASSTGQGLNTEAFF; CDR3 DNA: TGTGCCAGCAGCACCGGACAGGGTTTGAACACTGAAGCTTTCTTT
V gene: TRBV7-2; J gene: TRBJ2-1; D gene: -; clone size: many; CDR3 length: 14; CDR3 protein: CASTLRRSPGPRFF; CDR3 DNA: TGTGCCAGCACCCTTAGACGTTCTCCGGGCCCAAGGTTCTTC
V gene: TRBV12-3/TRBV12-4; J gene: TRBJ2-5; D gene: TRBD1; clone size: many; CDR3 length: 14; CDR3 protein: CASSRTGKSETQYF; CDR3 DNA: TGTGCCAGCAGCCGGACAGGGAAGTCGGAGACCCAGTACTTC
V gene: TRBV20-1; J gene: TRBJ1-3; D gene: -; clone size: many; CDR3 length: 12; CDR3 protein: CSAADRGNTIYF; CDR3 DNA: TGCAGTGCCGCCGACAGGGGAAACACCATATATTTT
V gene: TRBV12-3/TRBV12-4; J gene: TRBJ1-5; D gene: -; clone size: many; CDR3 length: 16; CDR3 protein: CASSPPPGTPNQPQHF; CDR3 DNA: TGTGCCAGCAGTCCGCCCCCCGGGACACCAAATCAGCCCCAGCATTTT
V gene: TRBV15; J gene: TRBJ2-7; D gene: -; clone size: few; CDR3 length: 16; CDR3 protein: CATSRGNRVSGYEQYF; CDR3 DNA: TGTGCCACCAGCAGGGGAAACAGGGTATCGGGCTACGAGCAGTACTTC
V gene: TRBV20-1; J gene: TRBJ2-1; D gene: -; clone size: -; CDR3 length: 13; CDR3 protein: CSTSQRVTDEQFF; CDR3 DNA: TGCAGTACTAGTCAGAGGGTTACCGATGAGCAGTTCTTC
V gene: TRBV27; J gene: TRBJ2-6; D gene: -; clone size: -; CDR3 length: 18; CDR3 protein: CASSYGTNRLSGANVLTF; CDR3 DNA: TGTGCCAGCAGTTATGGCACCAATCGGCTCTCTGGGGCCAACGTCCTGACTTTC
V gene: TRBV20-1; J gene: TRBJ2-7; D gene: -; clone size: -; CDR3 length: 13; CDR3 protein: CSARGRGPYEQYF; CDR3 DNA: TGCAGTGCTAGAGGCAGGGGACCCTACGAGCAGTACTTC
V gene: TRBV28; J gene: TRBJ2-3; D gene: -; clone size: many; CDR3 length: 15; CDR3 protein: CASSTTESYTDTQYF; CDR3 DNA: TGTGCCAGCAGTACAACAGAATCCTACACAGATACGCAGTATTTT
V gene: TRBV20-1; J gene: TRBJ2-1; D gene: -; clone size: many; CDR3 length: 13; CDR3 protein: CSARGLAFNEQFF; CDR3 DNA: TGCAGTGCTAGAGGCCTAGCGTTCAATGAGCAGTTCTTC
V gene: TRBV19; J gene: TRBJ2-2; D gene: TRBD2; clone size: few; CDR3 length: 16; CDR3 protein: CASSVGPEAGSGELFF; CDR3 DNA: TGTGCCAGTAGTGTGGGACCAGAAGCGGGGTCGGGGGAGCTGTTTTTT
V gene: TRBV6-5; J gene: TRBJ1-3; D gene: -; clone size: -; CDR3 length: 15; CDR3 protein: CASSYVRSSGNTIYF; CDR3 DNA: TGTGCCAGCAGTTACGTCCGGAGCTCTGGAAACACCATATATTTT
V gene: TRBV7-3; J gene: TRBJ2-5; D gene: -; clone size: few; CDR3 length: 13; CDR3 protein: CASSLSGEGTQYF; CDR3 DNA: TGTGCCAGCAGCTTAAGTGGAGAAGGGACCCAGTACTTC
V gene: TRBV7-2; J gene: TRBJ2-7; D gene: -; clone size: many; CDR3 length: 13; CDR3 protein: CASSPGLPLEQYF; CDR3 DNA: TGTGCCAGCAGCCCGGGACTTCCTCTCGAGCAGTACTTC
V gene: TRBV20-1; J gene: TRBJ2-3; D gene: TRBD2; clone size: -; CDR3 length: 16; CDR3 protein: CSAREAGGALTDTQYF; CDR3 DNA: TGCAGTGCTAGAGAAGCGGGGGGGGCACTGACAGATACGCAGTATTTT
V gene: TRBV20-1; J gene: TRBJ2-7; D gene: TRBD2; clone size: many; CDR3 length: 17; CDR3 protein: CSARAGLAGGLVSEQYF; CDR3 DNA: TGCAGTGCTAGGGCCGGACTAGCGGGGGGGCTGGTCTCCGAGCAGTACTTC
V gene: TRBV20-1; J gene: TRBJ1-2; D gene: TRBD1; clone size: -; CDR3 length: 12; CDR3 protein: CSAVTGFNRYTF; CDR3 DNA: TGCAGTGCTGTGACAGGGTTTAATCGCTACACCTTC
V gene: TRBV6-1; J gene: TRBJ1-1; D gene: -; clone size: many; CDR3 length: 15; CDR3 protein: CASSQLRGRNTEAFF; CDR3 DNA: TGTGCCAGCAGCCAATTGCGGGGAAGGAACACTGAAGCTTTCTTT
V gene: TRBV3-1; J gene: TRBJ1-6; D gene: -; clone size: -; CDR3 length: 13; CDR3 protein: CASSQEANSPLHF; CDR3 DNA: TGTGCCAGCAGCCAAGAGGCTAATTCACCCCTCCACTTT
V gene: TRBV7-6; J gene: TRBJ2-7; D gene: TRBD2; clone size: -; CDR3 length: 18; CDR3 protein: CASSQAPSGLAGSYEQYF; CDR3 DNA: TGCGCCAGCAGCCAGGCACCCTCGGGACTAGCGGGCTCCTACGAGCAGTACTTC
V gene: TRBV5-1; J gene: TRBJ1-1; D gene: -; clone size: few; CDR3 length: 15; CDR3 protein: CASSIGAGKWTEAFF; CDR3 DNA: TGCGCCAGCAGCATAGGGGCAGGGAAGTGGACTGAAGCTTTCTTT
V gene: TRBV10-2; J gene: TRBJ2-3; D gene: -; clone size: -; CDR3 length: 14; CDR3 protein: CASTTPRGTDTQYF; CDR3 DNA: TGCGCCAGCACGACACCACGGGGCACAGATACGCAGTATTTT
V gene: TRBV11-2; J gene: TRBJ2-1; D gene: -; clone size: few; CDR3 length: 16; CDR3 protein: CASSRQSSWGENEQFF; CDR3 DNA: TGTGCCAGCAGTAGACAATCCTCATGGGGAGAGAATGAGCAGTTCTTC
V gene: TRBV9; J gene: TRBJ2-7; D gene: -; clone size: -; CDR3 length: 14; CDR3 protein: CASSSGMVLYEQYF; CDR3 DNA: TGTGCCAGCAGCTCAGGGATGGTCCTCTACGAGCAGTACTTC
V gene: TRBV4-1; J gene: TRBJ2-7; D gene: -; clone size: many; CDR3 length: 16; CDR3 protein: CASSQDGPSYIYEQYF; CDR3 DNA: TGCGCCAGCAGCCAAGATGGGCCGTCCTACATCTACGAGCAGTACTTC
V gene: TRBV20-1; J gene: TRBJ2-3; D gene: -; clone size: many; CDR3 length: 15; CDR3 protein: CSASAIPHGTDTQYF; CDR3 DNA: TGCAGTGCTAGTGCTATCCCTCATGGCACAGATACGCAGTATTTT
V gene: TRBV12-3/TRBV12-4; J gene: TRBJ2-1; D gene: TRBD2; clone size: many; CDR3 length: 15; CDR3 protein: CASTEGVAGGYEQFF; CDR3 DNA: TGTGCCAGCACTGAGGGGGTAGCGGGGGGCTATGAGCAGTTCTTC
V gene: TRBV13; J gene: TRBJ2-1; D gene: TRBD2; clone size: -; CDR3 length: 15; CDR3 protein: CASSRTSGVWDEQFF; CDR3 DNA: TGCGCCAGCAGCCGGACTAGCGGGGTGTGGGATGAGCAGTTCTTC
V gene: TRBV30; J gene: TRBJ1-4; D gene: TRBD1; clone size: few; CDR3 length: 14; CDR3 protein: CAWSYRGTNEKLFF; CDR3 DNA: TGTGCCTGGAGTTACAGGGGAACTAATGAAAAACTGTTTTTT
V gene: TRBV13; J gene: TRBJ1-1; D gene: -; clone size: -; CDR3 length: 13; CDR3 protein: CASSLGWGRVAFF; CDR3 DNA: TGTGCCAGCAGCTTAGGGTGGGGGCGCGTGGCTTTCTTT
V gene: TRBV6-1; J gene: TRBJ2-7; D gene: TRBD1; clone size: -; CDR3 length: 13; CDR3 protein: CASSRDREHEQYF; CDR3 DNA: TGTGCCAGCAGTAGGGACAGAGAGCACGAGCAGTACTTC
V gene: TRBV4-3; J gene: TRBJ2-1; D gene: -; clone size: few; CDR3 length: 12; CDR3 protein: CASSQDDNEQFF; CDR3 DNA: TGCGCCAGCAGCCAAGATGACAATGAGCAGTTCTTC
V gene: TRBV6-1; J gene: TRBJ1-2; D gene: TRBD1; clone size: -; CDR3 length: 13; CDR3 protein: CASTRTGGWGYTF; CDR3 DNA: TGTGCCAGCACCCGGACAGGGGGCTGGGGCTACACCTTC
V gene: TRBV6-1; J gene: TRBJ1-2; D gene: -; clone size: many; CDR3 length: 12; CDR3 protein: CASTRLASGYTF; CDR3 DNA: TGTGCCAGCACTAGACTCGCTTCGGGCTACACCTTC
V gene: TRBV5-6; J gene: TRBJ2-5; D gene: TRBD1; clone size: many; CDR3 length: 15; CDR3 protein: CASSPGQGGRETQYF; CDR3 DNA: TGTGCCAGCAGCCCGGGACAGGGGGGGAGAGAGACCCAGTACTTC